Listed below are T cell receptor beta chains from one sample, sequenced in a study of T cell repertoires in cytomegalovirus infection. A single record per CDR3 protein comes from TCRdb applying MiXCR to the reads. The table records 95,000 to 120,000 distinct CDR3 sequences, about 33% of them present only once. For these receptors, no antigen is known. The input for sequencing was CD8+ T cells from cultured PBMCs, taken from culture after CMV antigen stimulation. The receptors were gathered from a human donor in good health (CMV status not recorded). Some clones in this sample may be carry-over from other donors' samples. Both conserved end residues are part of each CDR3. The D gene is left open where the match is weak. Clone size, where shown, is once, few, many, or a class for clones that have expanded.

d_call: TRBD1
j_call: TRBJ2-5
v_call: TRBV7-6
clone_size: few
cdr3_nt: TGTGCCAGCAGCTTAGTCACAGGGGGCAGGGAGGAGACCCAGTACTTC
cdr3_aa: CASSLVTGGREETQYF

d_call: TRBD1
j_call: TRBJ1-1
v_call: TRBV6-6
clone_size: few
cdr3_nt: TGTGCCAGCAGTGAGGTCCCGGGACAGGGGGACACTGAAGCTTTCTTT
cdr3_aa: CASSEVPGQGDTEAFF

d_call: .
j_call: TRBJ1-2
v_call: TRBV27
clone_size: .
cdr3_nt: TGTGCCAGCAGTTTGTCGACATTTGGGGACTATGGCTACACCTTC
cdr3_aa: CASSLSTFGDYGYTF

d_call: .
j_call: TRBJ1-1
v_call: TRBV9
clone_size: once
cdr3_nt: TGTGCCAGCAGCCCCAGACCGAAAGTCGACACTGAAGCTTTCTTT
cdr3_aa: CASSPRPKVDTEAFF

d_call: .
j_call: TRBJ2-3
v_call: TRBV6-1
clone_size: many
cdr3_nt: TGTGCCAGCAGTTCCGCCACAGATACGCAGTATTTT
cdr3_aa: CASSSATDTQYF

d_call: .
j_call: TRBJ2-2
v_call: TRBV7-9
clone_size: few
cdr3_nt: TGTGCCAGCAGCTCCGCAGGGTCGAGGAACACCGGGGAGCTGTTTTTT
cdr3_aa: CASSSAGSRNTGELFF

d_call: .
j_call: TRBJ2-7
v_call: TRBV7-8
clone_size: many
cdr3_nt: TGTGCCAGCAGCTTAGGATCTAGCCTGTCAGAGGGGCAGTACTTC
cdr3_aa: CASSLGSSLSEGQYF

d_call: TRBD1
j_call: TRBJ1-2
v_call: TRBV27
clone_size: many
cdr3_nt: TGTGCCAGCAGATCCGGGACAGTCTATGGCTACACCTTC
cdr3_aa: CASRSGTVYGYTF

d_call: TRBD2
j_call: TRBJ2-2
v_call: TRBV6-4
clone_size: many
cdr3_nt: TGTGCCAGTTCCCCCACTAGCGGGGCCACCGGGGAGCTGTTTTTT
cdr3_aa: CASSPTSGATGELFF

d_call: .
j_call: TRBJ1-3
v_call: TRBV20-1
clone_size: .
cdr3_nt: TGCAGTGCTAGAGCCTTGGGGGAGGCTGGAAACACCATATATTTT
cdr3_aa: CSARALGEAGNTIYF

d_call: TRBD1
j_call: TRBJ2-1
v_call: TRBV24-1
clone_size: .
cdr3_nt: TGTGCCACCAGTGATGCGACAGGGGTAAATGAGCAGTTCTTC
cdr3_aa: CATSDATGVNEQFF

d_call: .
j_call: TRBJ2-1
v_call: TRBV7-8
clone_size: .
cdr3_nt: TGTGCCAGCAGCAGTCTTAACAATGAGCAGTTCTTC
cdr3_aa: CASSSLNNEQFF

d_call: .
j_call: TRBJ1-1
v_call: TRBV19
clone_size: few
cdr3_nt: TGTGCCAGTAGTATGCCCCGACATATTAACACTGAAGCTTTCTTT
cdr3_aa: CASSMPRHINTEAFF

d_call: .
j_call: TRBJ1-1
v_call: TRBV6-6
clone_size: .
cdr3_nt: TGTGCCAGCAGTTACGAGGCAGGGGCGTCCACTGAAGCTTTCTTT
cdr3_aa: CASSYEAGASTEAFF

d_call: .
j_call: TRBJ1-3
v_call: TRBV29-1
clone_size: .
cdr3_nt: TGCAGCGTTGAAGCCGGAAACACCATATATTTT
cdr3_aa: CSVEAGNTIYF

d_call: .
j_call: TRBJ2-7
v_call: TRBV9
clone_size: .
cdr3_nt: TGTGCCAGCAGCGGTGGCAGCTCCTACGAGCAGTACTTC
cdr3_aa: CASSGGSSYEQYF

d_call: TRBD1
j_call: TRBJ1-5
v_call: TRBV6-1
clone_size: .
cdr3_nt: TGTGCCAGCAGCGAGACAGGGGGCCGGGGTCGACCCCAGCATTTT
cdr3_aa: CASSETGGRGRPQHF

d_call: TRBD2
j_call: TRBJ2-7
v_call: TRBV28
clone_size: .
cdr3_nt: TGTGCCAGCAGTCTCAGGGACCTAGCGGGGGGGCTCTACGAGCAGTACTTC
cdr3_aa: CASSLRDLAGGLYEQYF

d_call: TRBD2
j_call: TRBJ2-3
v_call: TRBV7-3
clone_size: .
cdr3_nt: TGTGCCAGCAGCTTAACCGGGGGGGCGTTAGATACGCAGTATTTT
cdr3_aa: CASSLTGGALDTQYF

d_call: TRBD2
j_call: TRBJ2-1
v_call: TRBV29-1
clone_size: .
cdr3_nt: TGCAGCGGCTACTTAGCGGGGGGGCCTGATGAGCAGTTCTTC
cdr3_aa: CSGYLAGGPDEQFF

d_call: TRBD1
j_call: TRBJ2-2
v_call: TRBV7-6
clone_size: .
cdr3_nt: TGTGCCAGCAGAAAGGGACAGGGGAACACCGGGGAGCTGTTTTTT
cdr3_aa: CASRKGQGNTGELFF